A single sample gave rise to the 24 T cell receptor beta chains below, sequenced in a study of blood T cell repertoires in COVID-19. TCRdb's copy holds only in-frame clones and misses some; the assay was immunoSEQ multiplex PCR. The sample shows under 400,000 clones, about nine tenths of them seen only once. Source material: peripheral blood. The receptors were sampled from a woman aged 25 to 39 with COVID-19, enrolled during active disease.

In nucleotides, the CDR3 is TGCGCCAGCAGCCCCCGGAGGGGAACTAATGAAAAACTGTTTTTT. It encodes CASSPRRGTNEKLFF. The chain carries TRBV4-3 and TRBJ1-4, with TRBD1 as a possible D gene (5 bases). The V end lost 4 bases, the J end lost 1 base, and 10 bases lay between the germline ends. CDR3 length: 15 amino acids. Germline V gene sequence: CDR1 LGHNA, CDR2 YSLEER.

The gene calls are TRBV4-1 and TRBJ1-5, with D possibly being TRBD1 (6 bases). The CDR3 contains 16 residues. Germline V gives CDR1 MGHRA, CDR2 YSYEKL. The V end was cut by 1 base, the J end by 8 bases, with 18 bases between. The CDR3 bases are TGCGCCAGCAGCCAAGTTACAACAGGGCTCGAGAAGCCCCAGCATTTT. Its translation: CASSQVTTGLEKPQHF.

V and J are TRBV3-1 (or the pseudogene TRBV3-2) and TRBJ2-3; 8 bases fit TRBD1. After removal of 1 base from V and 4 bases from J, the junction contained 1 base not matched to a gene. This CDR3 has 14 residues. The V gene's germline CDR1 is LGHDT and CDR2 YNNKEL (reference sequence). The DNA of the CDR3 is TGTGCCAGCAGCCAAGTACAGGGGGCAGATACGCAGTATTTT. Protein product: CASSQVQGADTQYF.

V is TRBV3-1 (or the pseudogene TRBV3-2) and J is TRBJ1-2; D unclear. Germline V gene lookup returns CDR1 LGHDT and CDR2 YNNKEL (reference sequence). V lost 1 base, J lost 10 bases, and 13 bases lay in between. CDR3 length: 13 residues. CDR3 amino acids: CASSQGRRNLYTF. The CDR3, as DNA: TGTGCCAGCAGCCAAGGGCGGCGAAACCTCTACACCTTC.

This clone has only one observation. The CDR3 loop is CASSLEGAGRGYGYTF. The CDR3 DNA follows: TGTGCCAGCAGCTTAGAGGGTGCGGGGCGCGGCTATGGCTACACCTTC. The chain employs TRBV7-9 and TRBJ1-2; D is possibly TRBD1 (5 bases). V lost 1 base, J lost 4 bases, and 16 bases lay in between. Germline-derived CDR1 and CDR2 are SEHNR and FQNEAQ (reference sequence). This CDR3 is built from 16 residues. Supplemented by reference TRBV7-9 and TRBJ1-2, the full variable domain reads DTGVSQNPRHKITKRGQNVTFRCDPISEHNRLYWYRQTLGQGPEFLTYFQNEAQLEKSRLLSDRFSAERPKGSFSTLEIQRTEQGDSAMYLCASSLEGAGRGYGYTFGSGTRLTVV.

This chain links TRBV5-1 with TRBJ1-1, with 8 bases lining up with TRBD1. CDR3 length: 14 residues. The junction had 5 bases not matched to a gene; V was cut back by 3 bases and J by 4 bases. Germline V CDR1 and CDR2: SGHRS, YFSETQ. In DNA, the CDR3 is TGCGCCAGCAGCTCGACAACAGGGGGCACTGAAGCTTTCTTT. Translated: CASSSTTGGTEAFF. Full variable domain (rest looked up from reference TRBV5-1 and TRBJ1-1): KAGVTQTPRYLIKTRGQQVTLSCSPISGHRSVSWYQQTPGQGLQFLFEYFSETQRNKGNFPGRFSGRQFSNSRSEMNVSTLELGDSALYLCASSSTTGGTEAFFGQGTRLTVV.

This clone has more than one count but fewer than ten. The chain is built from TRBV19 and TRBJ1-1; TRBD1 agrees at 7 bases. V lost 11 bases and J lost 0; bases outside the gene matches: 9. Germline V gene lookup returns CDR1 LNHDA and CDR2 SQIVND (reference sequence). This CDR3 has 14 residues. Written as DNA, the CDR3 is TGTGCCTCAACACCTGGGACAGTGAACACTGAAGCTTTCTTT. It encodes CASTPGTVNTEAFF.

The chain recombines TRBV10-3 with TRBJ2-3, with TRBD2 matching 9 bases. The V and J ends lost 0 bases and 3 bases, in that order; junction bases with no gene match: 7. There are 17 residues in the CDR3. Germline V gene data show CDR1 as ENHRY and CDR2 as SYGVKD. This chain's CDR3 is CAISESGSGGFTDTQYF. CDR3 nucleotides: TGTGCCATCAGTGAGTCAGGTAGCGGGGGCTTTACAGATACGCAGTATTTT.

The rearrangement links TRBV4-1 to TRBJ1-3; D is perhaps TRBD1 (6 bases). In germline, CDR1 is MGHRA, CDR2 YSYEKL. Deletions cut 2 bases from V and 0 bases from J, with 11 bases between. The CDR3 is 16 residues long. CDR3 amino acids: CASSQQDSSSGNTIYF. CDR3 DNA: TGCGCCAGCAGCCAACAGGACAGCAGCTCTGGAAACACCATATATTTT.

CDR3 residues: CASSEGARTEAFF. In DNA, the CDR3 is TGTGCCAGCAGTGAAGGGGCCCGGACTGAAGCTTTCTTT. The chain carries TRBV25-1 and TRBJ1-1; tentatively, D is TRBD1 (5 bases). Per the germline V gene, CDR1 is MGHDK and CDR2 is SYGVNS. The CDR3 is made up of 13 amino acids. Trimming shortened V by 2 bases and J by 5 bases, and 9 bases separated the two germline ends.

The rearrangement uses TRBV5-1 and TRBJ2-1, with D perhaps matching TRBD1 (7 bases). Between the trimmed V and J ends, which lost 6 bases and 10 bases, there was a span of 26 bases. CDR1 is SGHRS and CDR2 is YFSETQ in the germline V gene. The CDR3 spans 16 residues. Written as DNA, the CDR3 is TGCGCCAGCACCCGAGGTGGAGACAGGGTTGCGGGAGAGCAGTTCTTC. This translates into CASTRGGDRVAGEQFF.

The chain has TRBV2 and TRBJ1-1; D may be TRBD1 (6 bases). Germline lookup yields CDR1 SNHLY and CDR2 FYNNEI. This CDR3 region has 12 residues. V gave up 11 bases and J gave up 4 bases, with 14 bases separating them. CDR3 coding DNA: TGTGCCTGTATAACAGGGAGCACTGAAGCTTTCTTT. Translating it yields CACITGSTEAFF.

This clone has a single count. The V and J genes are TRBV10-2 and TRBJ2-1; 7 nucleotides agree with TRBD1. Germline trimming cut 1 base from V and 4 bases from J; bases unmatched to any gene: 7. The CDR3 loop spans 16 amino acids. Germline V lookup: CDR1 WSHSY, CDR2 SAAADI. The CDR3 bases are TGCGCCAGCAGTGAGTATACAGGGGCTGGATACAATGAGCAGTTCTTC. Translation gives CASSEYTGAGYNEQFF.

This chain joins TRBV27 and TRBJ1-2, with 12 positions matching TRBD1. Germline trimming cut 3 bases from V and 7 bases from J; bases unmatched to any gene: 9. The CDR3 extends over 16 amino acids. Looked up from germline, CDR1 is MNHEY and CDR2 is SMNVEV (reference sequence). CDR3 region: CASSFGTGGVSIGYTF. The CDR3 DNA is TGTGCCAGCAGTTTCGGGACAGGGGGCGTAAGTATTGGCTACACCTTC.

Written as DNA, the CDR3 is TGTGCCAGCAGCTTAGCCCCGGCGGACACTGAAGCTTTCTTT. It is translated as CASSLAPADTEAFF. The chain joins TRBV13 to TRBJ1-1; D ambiguous. The CDR3 covers 14 residues. Germline V lookup: CDR1 PRHDT, CDR2 FYEKMQ (reference sequence). Trimming cost V 1 base and J 3 bases, with 9 bases left between them.

V gene TRBV4-2 combines with J gene TRBJ2-3; 11 bases are shared with TRBD2. V gave up 1 base and J gave up 3 bases; unmatched junction bases: 3. The CDR3 consists of 16 residues. Germline CDR1 and CDR2: LGHNA and YNFKEQ. DNA for the CDR3: TGTGCCAGCAGCCAAGGGCTAGCGGGGGGAACAGATACGCAGTATTTT. Translating gives CASSQGLAGGTDTQYF.

V gene TRBV6-5 combines with J gene TRBJ2-1; D is possibly TRBD2 (6 bases). The CDR3 runs 13 residues. CDR1 and CDR2 (germline): MNHEY, SVGAGI. Trimming cost V 10 bases and J 8 bases, with 18 bases left between them. The CDR3 loop reads CATARDLRDEQFF. CDR3 DNA sequence: TGTGCCACCGCCCGGGACTTGAGGGATGAGCAGTTCTTC.

The chain employs TRBV11-2 and TRBJ2-5, with 10 nucleotides matching TRBD2. Germline values: CDR1 SGHAT, CDR2 FQNNGV. Unmatched junction bases numbered 11, after V lost 8 bases and J lost 5 bases. The CDR3 is 15 residues long. The CDR3, as DNA: TGTGCCAGCCGGCAGCGGGGGGGCTTCTGGGAGACCCAGTACTTC. Amino acids: CASRQRGGFWETQYF.

J is TRBJ1-2 and V is TRBV14; 10 bases fit TRBD1. The CDR3 is 14 amino acids. Trimming at V came to 4 bases and at J to 8 bases, leaving 7 bases not matched to a gene. Germline V gene lookup returns CDR1 SGHDN and CDR2 FVKESK. The CDR3 DNA follows: TGTGCCAGCAGCCCCTCGACAGGGGGCGGGGGCTACACCTTC. It encodes CASSPSTGGGGYTF. Filled out from reference TRBV14 and TRBJ1-2, the complete variable domain reads EAGVTQFPSHSVIEKGQTVTLRCDPISGHDNLYWYRRVMGKEIKFLLHFVKESKQDESGMPNNRFLAERTGGTYSTLKVQPAELEDSGVYFCASSPSTGGGGYTFGSGTRLTVV.

The V and J genes are TRBV5-1 and TRBJ2-1, with a possible D match to TRBD1 (7 bases). Germline CDR1 reads SGHRS; CDR2 reads YFSETQ. This CDR3 is built from 13 residues. Trimming took off 0 bases at V and 9 bases at J, with 10 bases between the two ends. The CDR3 reads CASSLGQGGEQFF. In DNA, the CDR3 is TGCGCCAGCAGCTTGGGCCAGGGGGGTGAGCAGTTCTTC.

The chain uses TRBV6-2 or TRBV6-3 and TRBJ2-1; the match to TRBD2 covers 15 bases. The CDR3 is made up of 14 amino acids. The V and J ends lost 5 bases and 10 bases, in that order; junction bases with no gene match: 3. Germline V gives CDR1 MNHEY, CDR2 SVGEGT. Written as DNA, the CDR3 is TGTGCCAGCAGTCGGACTAGCGGGGGGGCCGAGCAGTTCTTC. Its translation is CASSRTSGGAEQFF.

The chain couples TRBV13 to TRBJ2-1, with D unresolved. Germline V gene sequence: CDR1 PRHDT, CDR2 FYEKMQ (reference sequence). CDR3 size: 13 residues. The V end was cut by 5 bases, the J end by 9 bases, with 14 bases between. CDR3 nucleotides: TGTGCCAGCAGCCTAAAGAAGTGGAGTGAGCAGTTCTTC. It encodes CASSLKKWSEQFF.

This clone was seen once. The chain links TRBV6-6 to TRBJ2-5, with TRBD2 matching 10 bases. Germline-derived CDR1 and CDR2 are MNHNY and SVGAGI (reference sequence). This CDR3 region has 16 residues. With 8 bases clipped from V and 1 base from J, the junction kept 10 bases outside the gene matches. CDR3 sequence (DNA): TGTGCCAGCGGCCGGACTAGCGGCCCTATCCAAGAGACCCAGTACTTC. Translation gives CASGRTSGPIQETQYF.

The chain couples TRBV27 to TRBJ2-7; 8 bases are a match to TRBD1. This CDR3 contains 17 residues. Germline V gives CDR1 MNHEY, CDR2 SMNVEV (reference sequence). Trimming removed 5 bases from V and 1 base from J; junction bases left unmatched: 13. The DNA of the CDR3 is TGTGCCAGCAGTCCGCGCCCAGGACAGGGATATTCCTACGAGCAGTACTTC. Translating gives CASSPRPGQGYSYEQYF.